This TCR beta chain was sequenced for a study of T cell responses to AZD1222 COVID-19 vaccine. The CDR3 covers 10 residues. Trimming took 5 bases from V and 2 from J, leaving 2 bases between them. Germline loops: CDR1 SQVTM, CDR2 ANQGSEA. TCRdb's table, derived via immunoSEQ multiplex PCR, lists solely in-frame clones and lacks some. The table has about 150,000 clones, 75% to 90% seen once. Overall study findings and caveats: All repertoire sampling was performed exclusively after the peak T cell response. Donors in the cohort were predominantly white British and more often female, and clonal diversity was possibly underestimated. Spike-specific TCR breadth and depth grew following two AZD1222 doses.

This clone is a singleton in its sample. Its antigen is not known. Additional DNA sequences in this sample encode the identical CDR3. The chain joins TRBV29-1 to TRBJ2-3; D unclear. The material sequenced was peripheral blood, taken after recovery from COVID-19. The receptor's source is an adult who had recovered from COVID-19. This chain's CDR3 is CSVNTDTQYF. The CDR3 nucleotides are TGCAGCGTTAACACAGATACGCAGTATTTT.